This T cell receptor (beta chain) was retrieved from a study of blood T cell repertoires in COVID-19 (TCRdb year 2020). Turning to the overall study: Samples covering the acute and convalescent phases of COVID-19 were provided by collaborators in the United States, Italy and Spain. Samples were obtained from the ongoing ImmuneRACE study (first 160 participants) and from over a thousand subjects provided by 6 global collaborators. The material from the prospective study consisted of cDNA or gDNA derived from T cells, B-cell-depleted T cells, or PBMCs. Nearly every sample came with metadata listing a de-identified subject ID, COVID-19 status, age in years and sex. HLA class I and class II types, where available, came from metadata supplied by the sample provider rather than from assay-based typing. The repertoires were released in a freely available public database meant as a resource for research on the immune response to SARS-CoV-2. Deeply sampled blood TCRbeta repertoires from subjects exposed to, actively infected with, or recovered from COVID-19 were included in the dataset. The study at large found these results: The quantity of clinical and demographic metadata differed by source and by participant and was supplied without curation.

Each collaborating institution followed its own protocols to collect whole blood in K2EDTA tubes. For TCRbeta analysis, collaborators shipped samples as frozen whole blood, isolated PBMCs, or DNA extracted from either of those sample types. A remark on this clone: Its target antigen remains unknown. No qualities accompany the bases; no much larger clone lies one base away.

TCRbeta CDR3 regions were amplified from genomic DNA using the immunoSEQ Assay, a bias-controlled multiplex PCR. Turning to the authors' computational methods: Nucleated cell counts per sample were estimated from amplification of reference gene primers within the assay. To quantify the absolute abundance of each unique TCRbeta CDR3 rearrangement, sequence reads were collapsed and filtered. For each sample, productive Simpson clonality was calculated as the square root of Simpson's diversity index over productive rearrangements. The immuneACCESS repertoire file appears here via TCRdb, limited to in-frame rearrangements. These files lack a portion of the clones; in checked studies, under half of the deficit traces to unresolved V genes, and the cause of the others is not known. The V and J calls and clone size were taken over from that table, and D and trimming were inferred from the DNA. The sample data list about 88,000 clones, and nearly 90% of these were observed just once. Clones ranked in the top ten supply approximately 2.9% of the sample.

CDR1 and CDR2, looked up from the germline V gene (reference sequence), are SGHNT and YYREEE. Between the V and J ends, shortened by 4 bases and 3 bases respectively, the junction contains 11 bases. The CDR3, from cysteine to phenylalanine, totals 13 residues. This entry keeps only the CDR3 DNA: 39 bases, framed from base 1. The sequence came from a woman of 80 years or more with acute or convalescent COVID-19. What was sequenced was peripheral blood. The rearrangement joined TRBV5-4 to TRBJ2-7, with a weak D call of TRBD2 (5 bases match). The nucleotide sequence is TGTGCCAGCAGCCCGGAAGCGGACTACGAGCAGTACTTC. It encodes CASSPEADYEQYF.